This T cell receptor (beta chain) was identified in a study of blood T cell repertoires in COVID-19. Study-level background: Samples representing acute and convalescent COVID-19 were sourced from the United States, Italy and Spain.

Profiling relied on immunoSEQ multiplex PCR, and the TCRdb table lists in-frame clones only, not all of them. This table has about 120,000 clones, 88% appearing once. Germline values: CDR1 MDHEN, CDR2 SYDVKM. CDR3 length: 16 residues. V was pared by 10 bases and J by 4 bases, with 9 bases of the junction left unmatched. This clonotype was sampled from a woman aged 45-65 years with active or convalescent COVID-19. Sample: peripheral blood. The genes are TRBV28 and TRBJ2-4, with 14 bases that match TRBD2. CDR3 residues: CATKRLAGGSKNIQYF. The CDR3 nucleotides are TGTGCCACCAAGAGACTAGCGGGAGGGTCAAAAAACATTCAGTACTTC.